The rows below give T cell receptor beta chains drawn from one sample of a study of CD8 T cells in Susac syndrome. MiXCR was run by TCRdb on the immunoSEQ multiplex PCR reads, yielding one entry per CDR3 protein. Of roughly 140,000 distinct CDR3 sequences in the sample, approximately 95% were seen once. The material sequenced was CD4+ T cells from PBMCs. The receptors were gathered from a human donor with Susac syndrome. Both conserved end residues are part of each CDR3. Fields, in order: clone size, J gene, D gene, V gene, CDR3 DNA, CDR3 protein. The D gene is left open where the match is weak. Part of the rows lack a size; the others show once, few, many or a class for expanded clones.

clone_size: NA; j_call: TRBJ1-5; d_call: NA; v_call: TRBV15; cdr3_nt: TGTGCCACCAGCTACAGGGGCAATCAGCCCCAGCATTTT; cdr3_aa: CATSYRGNQPQHF
clone_size: NA; j_call: TRBJ1-5; d_call: TRBD1; v_call: TRBV12-3/TRBV12-4; cdr3_nt: TGTGCCAGCAGACAAACAGGGGGGGTGCAGCCCCAGCATTTT; cdr3_aa: CASRQTGGVQPQHF
clone_size: NA; j_call: TRBJ1-2; d_call: NA; v_call: TRBV6-2/TRBV6-3; cdr3_nt: TGTGCCAGCAGTTACGAGGCCGGAGATGGCTACACCTTC; cdr3_aa: CASSYEAGDGYTF
clone_size: NA; j_call: TRBJ1-3; d_call: NA; v_call: TRBV3-1; cdr3_nt: TGTGCCAGCAGCCCGACCAGGGGAAACACCATATATTTT; cdr3_aa: CASSPTRGNTIYF
clone_size: NA; j_call: TRBJ2-1; d_call: NA; v_call: TRBV12-3/TRBV12-4; cdr3_nt: TGTGCCAGCGGGCCGAGGGGGTCCTACAATGAGCAGTTCTTC; cdr3_aa: CASGPRGSYNEQFF
clone_size: NA; j_call: TRBJ2-4; d_call: NA; v_call: TRBV12-3/TRBV12-4; cdr3_nt: TGTGCCAGCCGGGGGAGAGACATTCAGTACTTC; cdr3_aa: CASRGRDIQYF
clone_size: NA; j_call: TRBJ2-2; d_call: NA; v_call: TRBV24-1; cdr3_nt: TGTGCCACCAGTGATACTACAAGCCGGGAGCTGTTTTTT; cdr3_aa: CATSDTTSRELFF
clone_size: once; j_call: TRBJ1-1; d_call: NA; v_call: TRBV10-3; cdr3_nt: TGTGCCATCAGCCACTCAGGGTCGAGCACTGAAGCTTTCTTT; cdr3_aa: CAISHSGSSTEAFF
clone_size: once; j_call: TRBJ2-5; d_call: TRBD2; v_call: TRBV7-2; cdr3_nt: TGTGCCACCGCGGGGGGCGGGGAGACCCAGTACTTC; cdr3_aa: CATAGGGETQYF
clone_size: NA; j_call: TRBJ1-1; d_call: NA; v_call: TRBV4-1; cdr3_nt: TGCGCCAGCAGCCAAGATCGGGCAGGGGCCGATGAAGCTTTCTTT; cdr3_aa: CASSQDRAGADEAFF
clone_size: NA; j_call: TRBJ1-4; d_call: NA; v_call: TRBV7-9; cdr3_nt: TGTGCCAGCAGCTTACCGTCGGGGAAACTGTTTTTT; cdr3_aa: CASSLPSGKLFF
clone_size: NA; j_call: TRBJ1-4; d_call: TRBD1; v_call: TRBV5-4; cdr3_nt: TGTGCCAGCAGCTCGGGACAGGGGGCAACTAATGAAAAACTGTTTTTT; cdr3_aa: CASSSGQGATNEKLFF
clone_size: NA; j_call: TRBJ1-1; d_call: TRBD1; v_call: TRBV29-1; cdr3_nt: TGCAGCGTTGACGACAGGGGCACTGAAGCTTTCTTT; cdr3_aa: CSVDDRGTEAFF
clone_size: NA; j_call: TRBJ2-5; d_call: NA; v_call: TRBV6-5; cdr3_nt: TGTGCCAGCAGGACCGGGCCGCAGGAGACCCAGTACTTC; cdr3_aa: CASRTGPQETQYF
clone_size: NA; j_call: TRBJ2-5; d_call: NA; v_call: TRBV3-1; cdr3_nt: TGTGCCAGCAGCCACCGGACGGTCGGGACGGAGACCCAGTACTTC; cdr3_aa: CASSHRTVGTETQYF
clone_size: NA; j_call: TRBJ2-7; d_call: NA; v_call: TRBV5-6; cdr3_nt: TGTGCCAGCAGCTGGGGAGGACAGGCCTCCTACGAGCAGTACTTC; cdr3_aa: CASSWGGQASYEQYF
clone_size: NA; j_call: TRBJ1-2; d_call: NA; v_call: TRBV4-1; cdr3_nt: TGCGCCAGCAGCCCCGTCAGTCCTGGAGTAGGCTACACCTTC; cdr3_aa: CASSPVSPGVGYTF
clone_size: NA; j_call: TRBJ1-4; d_call: NA; v_call: TRBV20-1; cdr3_nt: TGCAGTGCTAGGGAGGTTGAAAAACTGTTTTTT; cdr3_aa: CSAREVEKLFF
clone_size: NA; j_call: TRBJ1-4; d_call: NA; v_call: TRBV3-1; cdr3_nt: TGTGCCAGCAGCCAAGGGGAGATTAATGAAAAACTGTTTTTT; cdr3_aa: CASSQGEINEKLFF
clone_size: NA; j_call: TRBJ1-6; d_call: NA; v_call: TRBV19; cdr3_nt: TGTGCCAGTAGCATATATGGTGACAGCAATTCACCCCTCCACTTT; cdr3_aa: CASSIYGDSNSPLHF
clone_size: NA; j_call: TRBJ2-5; d_call: NA; v_call: TRBV7-6; cdr3_nt: TGTGCCAGCAGCTTAGGGACGGGGAGGCAGACCCAGTACTTC; cdr3_aa: CASSLGTGRQTQYF
clone_size: NA; j_call: TRBJ2-1; d_call: NA; v_call: TRBV24-1; cdr3_nt: TGTGCCACCAGTGTGGGAGACGGAGGCTACAATGAGCAGTTCTTC; cdr3_aa: CATSVGDGGYNEQFF
clone_size: NA; j_call: TRBJ2-7; d_call: NA; v_call: TRBV5-1; cdr3_nt: TGCGCCAGCAGCTTGGAGTCCGTGGCGGGTGGGTACGAGCAGTACTTC; cdr3_aa: CASSLESVAGGYEQYF
clone_size: NA; j_call: TRBJ2-1; d_call: TRBD2; v_call: TRBV4-2; cdr3_nt: TGTGCCAGCAGCCCCCTAGCGGGGGGGAGCTCCTACAATGAGCAGTTCTTC; cdr3_aa: CASSPLAGGSSYNEQFF
clone_size: NA; j_call: TRBJ2-1; d_call: TRBD1; v_call: TRBV15; cdr3_nt: TGTGCCACCAGCAGAGGGGGGACAGCCTACAATGAGCAGTTCTTC; cdr3_aa: CATSRGGTAYNEQFF
clone_size: NA; j_call: TRBJ1-2; d_call: NA; v_call: TRBV6-5; cdr3_nt: TGTGCCAGCAGTTCCCCCGGGGCCTACTATGGCTACACCTTC; cdr3_aa: CASSSPGAYYGYTF
clone_size: NA; j_call: TRBJ1-1; d_call: NA; v_call: TRBV12-3/TRBV12-4; cdr3_nt: TGTGCCAGCAGTTTTCGAGGTACGGGGCAGTACACTGAAGCTTTCTTT; cdr3_aa: CASSFRGTGQYTEAFF
clone_size: NA; j_call: TRBJ2-1; d_call: TRBD2; v_call: TRBV7-8; cdr3_nt: TGTGCCAGCAACCCGGGGCTAGCGGGCAATGAGCAGTTCTTC; cdr3_aa: CASNPGLAGNEQFF
clone_size: NA; j_call: TRBJ1-4; d_call: TRBD1; v_call: TRBV3-1; cdr3_nt: TGTGCCAGCAGCCAGGACAGGGCAACTAATGGAAAACTGTTTTTT; cdr3_aa: CASSQDRATNGKLFF
clone_size: NA; j_call: TRBJ2-1; d_call: NA; v_call: TRBV20-1; cdr3_nt: TGCAGTGCTTTTTACAATGAGCAGTTCTTC; cdr3_aa: CSAFYNEQFF
clone_size: NA; j_call: TRBJ1-5; d_call: TRBD1; v_call: TRBV20-1; cdr3_nt: TGCAGTGCTAGAGCCGGGACAGGGGGAATTCAGCCCCAGCATTTT; cdr3_aa: CSARAGTGGIQPQHF
clone_size: NA; j_call: TRBJ2-2; d_call: NA; v_call: TRBV7-8; cdr3_nt: TGTGCCAGCAGCTTAGGAGCAGCATCCCTCGATGGGCTGTTTTTT; cdr3_aa: CASSLGAASLDGLFF
clone_size: NA; j_call: TRBJ2-3; d_call: NA; v_call: TRBV7-9; cdr3_nt: TGTGCCAGCAGCTTAGAGCAGGGAGAGGCACACAGAGCCACAGATACGCAGTATTTT; cdr3_aa: CASSLEQGEAHRATDTQYF
clone_size: NA; j_call: TRBJ2-5; d_call: TRBD1; v_call: TRBV7-9; cdr3_nt: TGTGCCAGCAGCTTAACCGGGACAGGGGTCGAGACCCAGTACTTC; cdr3_aa: CASSLTGTGVETQYF
clone_size: few; j_call: TRBJ1-2; d_call: NA; v_call: TRBV7-2; cdr3_nt: TGTGCCAGCAGCCAAGGGGAAAGCTACACCTTC; cdr3_aa: CASSQGESYTF
clone_size: NA; j_call: TRBJ1-2; d_call: NA; v_call: TRBV20-1; cdr3_nt: TGCAGTGCCGCGACAGTCCGTGGCTACACCTTC; cdr3_aa: CSAATVRGYTF
clone_size: NA; j_call: TRBJ2-1; d_call: TRBD2; v_call: TRBV29-1; cdr3_nt: TGCAGCGTTTTAGCCGGGGGGGCTAGTGAGCAGTTCTTC; cdr3_aa: CSVLAGGASEQFF
clone_size: NA; j_call: TRBJ1-2; d_call: NA; v_call: TRBV6-2/TRBV6-3; cdr3_nt: TGTGCCAGCACCCTGACAGTAGAGTATGGCTACACCTTC; cdr3_aa: CASTLTVEYGYTF
clone_size: NA; j_call: TRBJ2-7; d_call: NA; v_call: TRBV5-6; cdr3_nt: TGTGCCAGCAGCTTGGGGCGGGCCAGCTACGAGCAGTACTTC; cdr3_aa: CASSLGRASYEQYF